Below are 23 T cell receptor beta chains sequenced from a single sample in a study of neurological immune-mediated disorders. TCRdb called the 5' RACE reads again in MiXCR, with one record for every CDR3 protein. This table has 60,000 to 70,000 distinct CDR3 sequences, about 5% appearing once. Sequenced material: PBMCs. The receptor source for this set is a human donor with multiple sclerosis. The donor label of this sample is uncertain.

This clonotype occurred many times. The chain employs TRBV12-3 or TRBV12-4 and TRBJ1-4; 10 bases align to TRBD1. CDR3 length equals 14 residues. V lost 4 bases to trimming and J lost 8 bases; unmatched junction nucleotides: 4. Here the CDR3 DNA reads TGTGCCAGCAGTTCCGGACAGGGGGGGGAAAAACTGTTTTTT. Translating gives CASSSGQGGEKLFF.

This clonotype showed up many times. The rearrangement uses TRBV20-1 and TRBJ2-1; the match to TRBD2 covers 8 bases. V was pared by 6 bases and J by 3 bases, with 13 bases of the junction left unmatched. Germline V gene lookup returns CDR1 DFQATT and CDR2 SNEGSKA (reference sequence). The CDR3 consists of 16 residues. The CDR3 loop is CSARLPGGPNYNEQFF. The CDR3 DNA follows: TGCAGTGCCCGCCTGCCGGGGGGGCCGAACTACAATGAGCAGTTCTTC.

This clonotype was found many times. The V and J genes are TRBV20-1 and TRBJ1-2; TRBD1 might be the D (5 bases). Looked up from germline, CDR1 is DFQATT and CDR2 is SNEGSKA (reference sequence). This CDR3 spans 14 amino acids. Trimming cost V 4 bases and J 2 bases, with 14 bases left between them. As DNA, the CDR3 is TGCAGTGCTATTGCGACAGTTCTCAACTATGGCTACACCTTC. Translated: CSAIATVLNYGYTF.

This clonotype was counted many times. The chain carries TRBV5-1 and TRBJ1-4, with D unclear. From germline, CDR1 is SGHRS and CDR2 YFSETQ. The CDR3 extends over 15 amino acids. Between the trimmed V and J ends, which lost 4 bases and 7 bases, there was a span of 17 bases. The CDR3 DNA sequence: TGCGCCAGCAGCGATCCGGGTCTCGAGAGTGAAAAACTGTTTTTT. Encoded protein: CASSDPGLESEKLFF.

This clonotype was observed many times. The rearrangement uses TRBV25-1 and TRBJ2-1; 11 nucleotides line up with TRBD2. The germline gives CDR1 MGHDK, CDR2 SYGVNS. CDR3 length: 16 amino acids. The V and J ends lost 1 base and 9 bases, in that order; junction bases with no gene match: 8. The CDR3 loop is CASSELGSGGALEQFF. CDR3 bases: TGTGCCAGCAGTGAATTGGGTAGCGGGGGGGCGCTTGAGCAGTTCTTC.

Ten or more counts support this clonotype. This sequence joins TRBV2 and TRBJ1-5, with 9 nucleotides matching TRBD1. Unmatched junction bases numbered 3, after V lost 4 bases and J lost 5 bases. The CDR3 covers 14 residues. Germline V lookup: CDR1 SNHLY, CDR2 FYNNEI. CDR3 DNA sequence: TGTGCCAGCAGTGGGGACAGGGCCCATCAGCCCCAGCATTTT. Translating gives CASSGDRAHQPQHF. Filled out from reference TRBV2 and TRBJ1-5, the complete variable domain reads EPEVTQTPSHQVTQMGQEVILRCVPISNHLYFYWYRQILGQKVEFLVSFYNNEISEKSEIFDDQFSVERPDGSNFTLKIRSTKLEDSAMYFCASSGDRAHQPQHFGDGTRLSIL.

This chain joins TRBV20-1 and TRBJ1-1; unclear D gene. There are 12 residues in the CDR3. Trimming cost V 3 bases and J 1 base, with 6 bases left between them. The V gene's germline CDR1 is DFQATT and CDR2 SNEGSKA (reference sequence). The CDR3 DNA reads as TGCAGTGCTAGTCGACCGAACACTGAAGCTTTCTTT. It is translated as CSASRPNTEAFF.

This clonotype was counted many times. This chain connects TRBV9 to TRBJ1-2, with D tentatively TRBD1 (5 bases). The ends were cut back, 0 bases at V and 7 bases at J, with 19 bases in the middle. The germline V gene encodes CDR1 SGDLS and CDR2 YYNGEE. The CDR3 totals 16 residues. The CDR3, as DNA: TGTGCCAGCAGCGTAGAATTTTACGGGGCCCCCTTTGGCTACACCTTC. This gives the protein CASSVEFYGAPFGYTF.

This clonotype was counted many times. This chain links TRBV13 with TRBJ2-3; tentatively, D is TRBD1 (6 bases). The CDR3 runs to 12 residues. Germline CDR1 reads PRHDT; CDR2 reads FYEKMQ (reference sequence). V lost 11 bases to trimming and J lost 1 base, with 10 bases between them. In DNA form, the CDR3 reads TGTGCCGGAGGACAGTGCACAGATACGCAGTATTTT. Encoded protein: CAGGQCTDTQYF.

The sample holds a few counts of this clonotype. The rearrangement joins TRBV9 to TRBJ1-4; D unclear. Deletions cut 3 bases from V and 8 bases from J, with 17 bases between. This CDR3 is 15 amino acids long. CDR1 is SGDLS, CDR2 YYNGEE, per germline. CDR3 loop: CASSGIDLTGEKLFF. CDR3 DNA: TGTGCCAGCAGCGGAATAGACTTAACCGGGGAAAAACTGTTTTTT.

The V call is TRBV5-1, the J call TRBJ1-1; the D is unclear. Germline V gives CDR1 SGHRS, CDR2 YFSETQ. The V gene lost 7 bases and the J gene lost 0 bases, with 16 bases spanning the gap. CDR3 length: 15 residues. CDR3 sequence: CASFDVTEMNTEAFF. CDR3 bases: TGCGCCAGCTTCGACGTTACGGAAATGAACACTGAAGCTTTCTTT.

This clonotype was detected ten times or more. The rearrangement uses TRBV11-1 and TRBJ2-6; D possibly corresponds to TRBD2 (6 bases). V gave up 5 bases and J gave up 0 bases, with 14 bases separating them. Germline V CDR1 and CDR2: SGHAT, FQDESV (reference sequence). The CDR3 loop spans 17 amino acids. CDR3 protein: CASSTPRGLSGANVLTF. The CDR3 nucleotides read TGTGCCAGCAGCACCCCGCGGGGTCTCTCTGGGGCCAACGTCCTGACTTTC.

This clonotype was detected only a few times. The V call is TRBV7-9, the J call TRBJ2-2; no clear D gene. V lost 5 bases and J lost 6, with 7 bases in between. CDR3 length equals 12 residues. Looked up from germline, CDR1 is SEHNR and CDR2 is FQNEAQ (reference sequence). CDR3 sequence reads: CASSPYSGELFF. The CDR3 coding sequence is TGTGCCAGCAGCCCTTACTCCGGGGAGCTGTTTTTT.

Many counts were recorded for this clonotype. The chain carries TRBV6-6 and TRBJ2-2; tentatively, D is TRBD1 or TRBD2 (5 bases each). With 3 bases removed from V and 9 bases from J, the gap between germline ends came to 11 bases. The CDR3 spans 13 residues. CDR1 and CDR2 from the germline V gene are MNHNY and SVGAGI (reference sequence). The CDR3 is CASSYVGPRELFF. The DNA of the CDR3 is TGTGCCAGCAGTTATGTGGGACCGCGGGAGCTGTTTTTT.

This clonotype was seen repeatedly, ten times or more. The V and J genes are TRBV27 and TRBJ1-6, with no clear D. This CDR3 contains 15 residues. V lost 4 bases and J 8 bases, leaving 15 bases between the germline ends. Germline V gene lookup returns CDR1 MNHEY and CDR2 SMNVEV (reference sequence). Written as DNA, the CDR3 is TGTGCCAGCAGTTCCATTAGGCGGGGAGATTCACCCCTCCACTTT. Its protein product is CASSSIRRGDSPLHF.

This clonotype showed up many times. The chain couples TRBV5-1 to TRBJ2-1; 11 bases match TRBD1. Germline trimming cut 3 bases from V and 7 bases from J; bases unmatched to any gene: 6. The CDR3 is 15 residues long. From germline, CDR1 is SGHRS and CDR2 YFSETQ. The CDR3 region is CASSSGQGAWNEQFF. Here the CDR3 DNA reads TGCGCCAGCAGCTCCGGACAGGGGGCTTGGAATGAGCAGTTCTTC.

This clonotype appeared many times. The J gene is TRBJ1-4, the V gene TRBV7-9; maybe TRBD1 (6 bases). There are 17 residues in the CDR3. Germline CDR1 SEHNR, CDR2 FQNEAQ (reference sequence). The germline V and J ends were trimmed by 1 base and 3 bases, with 15 bases remaining between them. The CDR3 DNA sequence: TGTGCCAGCAGCTTAGGCCCCGGGGGCCCGGCTAATGAAAAACTGTTTTTT. Protein sequence: CASSLGPGGPANEKLFF.

This clonotype turned up a few times. This chain connects TRBV7-2 to TRBJ2-1; D ambiguous. The germline gives CDR1 SGHTA, CDR2 FQGNSA. CDR3 length: 15 residues. Trimming took off 3 bases at V and 0 bases at J, with 9 bases between the two ends. CDR3 residues: CASSLSRSSYNEQFF. CDR3 in DNA: TGTGCCAGCAGCTTGTCCAGGAGCTCCTACAATGAGCAGTTCTTC.

This clonotype was observed at least ten times. The chain has TRBV14 and TRBJ1-1, with D unclear. CDR3 length: 16 residues. CDR1 is SGHDN, CDR2 FVKESK, per germline. Trimming stripped 3 bases from V and 6 bases from J, with 20 bases between. The CDR3 spells CASSHTLGAYSAEAFF. The CDR3 DNA sequence: TGTGCCAGCAGCCACACATTGGGAGCCTATAGCGCTGAAGCTTTCTTT. The full variable domain, with the rest looked up from reference TRBV14 and TRBJ1-1, is EAGVTQFPSHSVIEKGQTVTLRCDPISGHDNLYWYRRVMGKEIKFLLHFVKESKQDESGMPNNRFLAERTGGTYSTLKVQPAELEDSGVYFCASSHTLGAYSAEAFFGQGTRLTVV.

There are many counts of this clonotype. This chain connects TRBV5-1 to TRBJ1-2, with D maybe TRBD1 (5 bases). V was cut by 1 base and J by 8 bases, with 15 bases left in between. Looked up from germline, CDR1 is SGHRS and CDR2 is YFSETQ. This CDR3 has 14 residues. CDR3 coding DNA: TGCGCCAGCAGCTTGCTAGGGGCTCAGCAAGGCTACACCTTC. Amino acids: CASSLLGAQQGYTF. Complete variable domain (other parts from reference TRBV5-1 and TRBJ1-2): KAGVTQTPRYLIKTRGQQVTLSCSPISGHRSVSWYQQTPGQGLQFLFEYFSETQRNKGNFPGRFSGRQFSNSRSEMNVSTLELGDSALYLCASSLLGAQQGYTFGSGTRLTVV.

In its sample, this clonotype was seen many times. Here the CDR3 reads CASSRLPPVIAAAGNTIYF. The CDR3 coding sequence is TGTGCCAGCAGCCGCCTCCCGCCAGTAATCGCGGCGGCTGGAAACACCATATATTTT. The V call is TRBV3-1, the J call TRBJ1-3; D remains unclear. Germline CDR1 and CDR2: LGHDT and YNNKEL (reference sequence). CDR3 length: 19 residues. V gave up 4 bases and J gave up 2 bases, with 24 bases separating them. Supplemented by reference TRBV3-1 and TRBJ1-3, the full variable domain reads DTAVSQTPKYLVTQMGNDKSIKCEQNLGHDTMYWYKQDSKKFLKIMFSYNNKELIINETVPNRFSPKSPDKAHLNLHINSLELGDSAVYFCASSRLPPVIAAAGNTIYFGEGSWLTVV.

This clonotype has at least ten counts. The J gene is TRBJ2-1, the V gene TRBV10-3, with D possibly TRBD2 on 6 matching bases. CDR1 and CDR2 (germline): ENHRY, SYGVKD. The CDR3 runs to 15 residues. V lost 4 bases and J 8 bases, leaving 18 bases between the germline ends. The CDR3 DNA reads as TGTGCCATCAGTGTGGGGGACGGGGGTTGGGATGAGCAGTTCTTC. It is translated as CAISVGDGGWDEQFF.

This clonotype has a count of ten or more. The chain is built from TRBV20-1 and TRBJ1-4; 8 bases map to TRBD1. The germline V gene has CDR1 DFQATT and CDR2 SNEGSKA (reference sequence). V was clipped by 0 bases and J by 10 bases; unmatched bases: 16. This CDR3 has 17 residues. CDR3 sequence: CSARDPSPQGAQAKLFF. CDR3 bases: TGCAGTGCTAGAGATCCATCACCCCAGGGGGCGCAGGCAAAACTGTTTTTT.